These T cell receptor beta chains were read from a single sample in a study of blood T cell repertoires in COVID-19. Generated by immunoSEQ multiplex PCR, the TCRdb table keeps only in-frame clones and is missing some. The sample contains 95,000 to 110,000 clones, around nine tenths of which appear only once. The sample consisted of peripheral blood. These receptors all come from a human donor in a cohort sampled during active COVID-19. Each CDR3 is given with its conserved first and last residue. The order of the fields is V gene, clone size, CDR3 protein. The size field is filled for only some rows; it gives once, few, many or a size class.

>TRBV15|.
CATSRDLQGPYEQYF
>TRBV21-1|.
CASSNRKELVDEKLFF
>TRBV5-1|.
CASSFPPGQGVDTQYF
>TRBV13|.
CASSLGLRGFNTDTQYF
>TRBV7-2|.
CASTFTAGFTDTQYF
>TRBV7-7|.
CASRSGYTGELFF
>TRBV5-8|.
CASTLGQRESLDTQYF
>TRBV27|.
CASRQQGAFGNTIYF
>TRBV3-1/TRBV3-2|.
CASSQALGQGARGYTF
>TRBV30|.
CAWSIAYTGTMNTEAFF
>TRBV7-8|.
CASTPGGYTEAFF
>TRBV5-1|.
CASSHDRGRTEAFF
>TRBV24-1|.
CATSDLFVVGGGKNNYGYTF
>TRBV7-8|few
CASSLAMGGSGQPQHF
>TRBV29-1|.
CSVESSRSTDTQYF
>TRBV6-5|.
CASSYSASGEEQFF
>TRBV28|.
CASSLGGQAVNQPQHF
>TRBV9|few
CASSVSGSRETQYF
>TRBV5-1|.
CASSYGTVGPNTIYF
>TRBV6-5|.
CASMAPRGRRGYTF
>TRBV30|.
CAWGTAAQETQYF
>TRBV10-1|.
CATPTASGRANEQFF
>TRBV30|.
CAWNRGQVAGANVLTF
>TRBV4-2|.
CASSLGTSGTQYF
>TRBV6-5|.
CASSSGQRENEKLFF
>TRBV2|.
CASSRTSGVYNEQFF
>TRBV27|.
CASITRGGSSYEQYF
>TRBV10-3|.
CAISRGGNSPLHF
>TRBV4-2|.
CASSPNSWTSGSGETQYF
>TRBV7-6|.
CASSPSRGRRDQPQHF
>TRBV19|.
CASKLTGPRGDGYTF
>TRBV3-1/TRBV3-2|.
CASIKTRPYEQYF
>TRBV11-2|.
CASSPGTSQETQYF
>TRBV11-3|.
CASSSGLASYNEQFF
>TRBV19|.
CASSNSLQETQYF
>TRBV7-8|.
CASSLAANTEAFF
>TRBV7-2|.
CASSSTGGAYGYTF
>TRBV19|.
CASSIGGQGYGYTF
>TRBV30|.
CAWSDASGQETQYF
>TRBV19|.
CASSVGLAGTDTQYF
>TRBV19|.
CASTPTGTYEQYF
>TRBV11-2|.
CASSEVGYGYTF
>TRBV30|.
CAWRGAGVPYNEQFF
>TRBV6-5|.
CASSGRLAGMNTQYF
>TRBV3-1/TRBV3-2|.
CASSQFGTGKNEQFF
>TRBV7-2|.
CASSPRTGADEQYF
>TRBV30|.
CAWSRLAGESGANVLTF
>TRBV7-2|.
CASSLQRGGRETQYF
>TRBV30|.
CAWSVWGQGDSYEQYF
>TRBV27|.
CASRLRGEQYF
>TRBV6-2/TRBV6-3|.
CASSFPSGRPYNEQFF
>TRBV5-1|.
CASSLAGQGSGNTIYF
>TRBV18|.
CASQNSQANYGYTF